Listed here is a single T cell receptor beta chain. Its antigen is not known. With 5 bases clipped from V and 2 bases from J, the junction kept 6 bases outside the gene matches. The CDR3 has 14 residues. The germline CDR1 and CDR2 sequences are SEHNR and FQNEAQ (reference sequence). The record originates from a study of cytomegalovirus exposure and HLA in healthy donors. Primers included in the PCR were 60 Vbeta and 13 Jbeta primers. TCRdb's copy holds only in-frame clones and misses some; the assay was immunoSEQ multiplex PCR. The sample consists of 120,000 or so clones, 86% of them appearing once. Study conclusions and caveats: The study put some 150 TCR beta chains on its list as cytomegalovirus-associated.

This clonotype originated in a man aged 35-49 years in good health and CMV-seronegative. This rearrangement joins TRBV7-9 to TRBJ2-7, with TRBD1 matching 7 bases. Sequenced sample: PBMCs. CDR3 bases: TGTGCCAGCAGCCCCCCAGGGGGTACCTACGAGCAGTACTTC. Translating gives CASSPPGGTYEQYF.